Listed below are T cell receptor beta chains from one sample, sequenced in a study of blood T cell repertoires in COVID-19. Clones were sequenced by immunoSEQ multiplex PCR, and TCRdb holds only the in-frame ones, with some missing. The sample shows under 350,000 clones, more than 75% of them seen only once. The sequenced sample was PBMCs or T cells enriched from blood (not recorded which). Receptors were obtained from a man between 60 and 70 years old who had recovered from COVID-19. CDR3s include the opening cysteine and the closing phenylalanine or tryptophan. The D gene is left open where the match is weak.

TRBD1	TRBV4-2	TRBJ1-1	TGTGCCAGCAGCCAAGTTTCCGGACAGGGGAACACTGAAGCTTTCTTT	CASSQVSGQGNTEAFF
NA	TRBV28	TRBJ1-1	TGTGCCAGCTGGGGCAGGGTCACTGAAGCTTTCTTT	CASWGRVTEAFF
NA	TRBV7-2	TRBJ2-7	TGTGCCAGCAGCTTAGACCCAGGGGGCGGGAGCTACGAGCAGTACTTC	CASSLDPGGGSYEQYF
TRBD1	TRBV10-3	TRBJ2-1	TGTGCCATTCACACCGGGACAGACAACAATGAGCAGTTCTTC	CAIHTGTDNNEQFF
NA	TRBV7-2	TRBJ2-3	TGTGCCAGCAACAACCTGCGGAAGGCGGATACGCAGTATTTT	CASNNLRKADTQYF
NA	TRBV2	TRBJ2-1	TGTGCCAGCAGCGGCAACAGGTACAATGAGCAGTTCTTC	CASSGNRYNEQFF
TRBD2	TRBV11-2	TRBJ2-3	TGTGCCAGCAGCGACTCGGAGCGGGGACTCGCGAAAGATACGCAGTATTTT	CASSDSERGLAKDTQYF
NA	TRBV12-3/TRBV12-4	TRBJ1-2	TGTGCCAGCAGTCGGATCAGGGCTGGCTACACCTTC	CASSRIRAGYTF
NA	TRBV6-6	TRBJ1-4	TGTGCCAGCAGCGGGCAGGGTATATGGTCTAATGAAAAACTGTTTTTT	CASSGQGIWSNEKLFF
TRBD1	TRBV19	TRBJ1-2	TGTGCCAGTACCACCGGACAGGTCCGGACGGGCTACACCTTC	CASTTGQVRTGYTF
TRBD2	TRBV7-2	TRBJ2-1	TGTGCCAGCAGGCTAGCGGGGGGGCGTAATGAGCAGTTCTTC	CASRLAGGRNEQFF
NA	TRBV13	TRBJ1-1	TGTGCCAGCAGCCACCTAGGACAGACCATGAACACTGAAGCTTTCTTT	CASSHLGQTMNTEAFF
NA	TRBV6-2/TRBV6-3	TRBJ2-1	TGTGCCAGCAGTTTCACACAGGGTTACATTCATGAGCAGTTCTTC	CASSFTQGYIHEQFF
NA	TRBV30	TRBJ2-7	TGTGCCTGGAGGAGAAACGCGGGATTCTACGAGCAGTACTTC	CAWRRNAGFYEQYF
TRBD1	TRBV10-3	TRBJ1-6	TGTGCCATCAGTGATGGGACAGGATATTCACCCCTCCACTTT	CAISDGTGYSPLHF
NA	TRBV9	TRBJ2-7	TGTGCCAGCAGCCCAGGGATTTCCTACGAGCAGTACTTC	CASSPGISYEQYF